What follows are 13 T cell receptor beta chains derived from one specimen sequenced in a study of T cell responses to AZD1222 COVID-19 vaccine. Sequencing was performed with immunoSEQ multiplex PCR; in TCRdb, only in-frame clones are kept and a portion is missing. The data show 110,000 to 150,000 clones, approximately 85% seen once. Sequenced material: peripheral blood, taken on day 0 of AZD1222 vaccination. The receptors shown here come from an adult in good health.

Comment on this clone: The sample contains more than one DNA sequence encoding this CDR3. V gene TRBV9 combines with J gene TRBJ1-1; no firm D call. This CDR3 has 13 residues. Germline V gene sequence: CDR1 SGDLS, CDR2 YYNGEE. V was pared by 0 bases and J by 1 base, with 4 bases between. CDR3 in DNA: TGTGCCAGCAGCGTAGGCCCGAACACTGAAGCTTTCTTT. This codes for CASSVGPNTEAFF.

The V gene is TRBV2, the J gene TRBJ1-2, with a weak D call TRBD1 (6 bases). V was pared by 7 bases and J by 6 bases, with 15 bases between. The CDR3 sequence is 13 residues long. Looked up from germline, CDR1 is SNHLY and CDR2 is FYNNEI. The CDR3 loop is CASTPWGADGYTF. CDR3 DNA sequence: TGTGCCAGCACCCCGTGGGGGGCGGATGGCTACACCTTC.

The CDR3 protein is CASSLPRPAEAFF. In DNA, the CDR3 is TGTGCCAGCAGTTTGCCCCGGCCCGCTGAAGCTTTCTTT. The V gene is TRBV27, the J gene TRBJ1-1; D unresolved. Germline V gene data show CDR1 as MNHEY and CDR2 as SMNVEV (reference sequence). The CDR3 extends over 13 amino acids. Trimming stripped 3 bases from V and 6 bases from J, with 11 bases between.

V usage is TRBV29-1 and J usage is TRBJ2-1; a weak D match, TRBD1 (6 bases). V lost 7 bases to trimming and J lost 9 bases, with 25 bases between them. CDR1 is SQVTM, CDR2 ANQGSEA, per germline. The length of the CDR3 is 15 residues. The CDR3 reads CSAVGGRSEYGEQFF. The CDR3, as DNA: TGCAGCGCCGTAGGGGGTAGGTCGGAGTACGGTGAGCAGTTCTTC.

This clone came up once. The rearrangement uses TRBV18 and TRBJ2-7; no reliable D call. V lost 5 bases and J lost 2, with 10 bases in between. The germline V gene has CDR1 KGHSH and CDR2 LQKENI. The CDR3 runs to 13 residues. In DNA form, the CDR3 reads TGTGCCAGCTCAAGGGATCTCGCCTACGAGCAGTACTTC. As protein: CASSRDLAYEQYF.

The J gene is TRBJ2-1, the V gene TRBV6-5; 7 nucleotides line up with TRBD2. Germline V CDR1 and CDR2: MNHEY, SVGAGI. The CDR3 has 15 amino acids. J was trimmed by 0 bases and V by 5 bases; bases with no gene match: 4. CDR3 nucleotide sequence: TGTGCCAGCAGTCCCCTAGCGGCCTCCTACAATGAGCAGTTCTTC. Translation gives CASSPLAASYNEQFF.

V and J are TRBV6-1 and TRBJ2-5; D gene uncertain. The CDR3 totals 14 residues. From germline, CDR1 is MNHNS and CDR2 SASEGT. V dropped 2 bases and J dropped 2 bases, with 9 bases sitting between them. The DNA for the CDR3 is TGTGCCAGCAGTGAATTGGTCAGGCAAGAGACCCAGTACTTC. Its translation: CASSELVRQETQYF.

This chain links TRBV27 with TRBJ2-1, with TRBD2 matching 12 bases. This CDR3 contains 17 residues. Unmatched junction bases numbered 2, after V lost 2 bases and J lost 0 bases. Per germline, CDR1 MNHEY and CDR2 SMNVEV (reference sequence). The CDR3 protein is CASSLLAGGSSYNEQFF. The CDR3 region has the DNA TGTGCCAGCAGTTTACTAGCGGGGGGGAGCTCCTACAATGAGCAGTTCTTC.

Only a few counts were recorded for this clone. The gene calls are TRBV10-2 and TRBJ1-1; 7 bases are a match to TRBD1. The CDR3 consists of 11 residues. V trimming: 6 bases; J trimming: 7 bases; junction bases outside the gene matches: 2. Per the germline V gene, CDR1 is WSHSY and CDR2 is SAAADI. Here the CDR3 reads CASSGQVEAFF. In nucleotides, the CDR3 is TGCGCCAGCAGCGGACAGGTTGAAGCTTTCTTT.

The chain joins TRBV7-9 to TRBJ2-2; 7 bases agree with TRBD1. The germline CDR1 and CDR2 sequences are SEHNR and FQNEAQ (reference sequence). This CDR3 is built from 14 residues. CDR3 DNA: TGTGCTTTTAGGGGGCCAGCGAACACCGGGGAGCTGTTTTTT. Translation gives CAFRGPANTGELFF. The variable domain in full, with the rest retrieved from reference TRBV7-9 and TRBJ2-2, is DTGVSQNPRHKITKRGQNVTFRCDPISEHNRLYWYRQTLGQGPEFLTYFQNEAQLEKSRLLSDRFSAERPKGSFSTLEIQRTEQGDSAMYLCAFRGPANTGELFFGEGSRLTVL.

The chain joins TRBV12-3 or TRBV12-4 to TRBJ2-1; D is unclear. This CDR3 spans 12 amino acids. Trimming took 2 bases from V and 4 from J, leaving 3 bases between them. CDR3 DNA sequence: TGTGCCAGCAGTTTATCTTACAATGAGCAGTTCTTC. Protein: CASSLSYNEQFF.

V and J are TRBV18 and TRBJ1-6, with D perhaps matching TRBD1 (5 bases). The length of the CDR3 is 14 residues. Trimming left V 3 bases short and J 5 bases short, with 8 bases between. The germline CDR1 and CDR2 sequences are KGHSH and LQKENI. This CDR3 is CASSPGRDNSPLHF. The CDR3 DNA sequence: TGTGCCAGCTCACCGGGACGGGATAATTCACCCCTCCACTTT.

This chain joins TRBV19 and TRBJ2-2; 7 nucleotides match TRBD2. Germline-derived CDR1 and CDR2 are LNHDA and SQIVND (reference sequence). The trim removed 4 bases at V and 6 bases at J, leaving 5 bases unmatched. The CDR3 has 14 residues. The CDR3 loop is CASSTGLVAGELFF. CDR3 nucleotide sequence: TGTGCCAGTAGTACCGGACTAGTAGCCGGGGAGCTGTTTTTT.